The 22 T cell receptor beta chains in this list originate from one sample, sequenced in a study of blood T cell repertoires in COVID-19 (dated by TCRdb to the early 2020s). Library method: the immunoSEQ multiplex PCR assay. TCRdb retrieved this table from immuneACCESS and kept in-frame rearrangements only. Not all clones are present; in checked studies, unresolved V genes account for under half, and no reason is known for the remainder. The table for this sample lists over 45,000 clones; about four fifths of them were counted only once. Roughly 7% of the sample lies in the top ten. The specimen sequenced was peripheral blood. The receptors shown here come from a man aged 40-49 years with acute or convalescent COVID-19.

The rearrangement joins TRBV30 to TRBJ1-2, with D perhaps TRBD1 (6 bases). From germline, CDR1 is GTSNPN and CDR2 SVGIG (reference sequence). This CDR3 contains 13 residues. Trimming took 1 base from V and 8 from J, leaving 14 bases between them. The CDR3 nucleotides read TGTGCCTGGAGTGCGAAGGCAGGGGTCGGCTACACCTTC. It yields the protein CAWSAKAGVGYTF. Filled out from reference TRBV30 and TRBJ1-2, the complete variable domain reads SQTIHQWPATLVQPVGSPLSLECTVEGTSNPNLYWYRQAAGRGLQLLFYSVGIGQISSEVPQNLSASRPQDRQFILSSKKLLLSDSGFYLCAWSAKAGVGYTFGSGTRLTVV.

V usage is TRBV7-8 and J usage is TRBJ1-2, with D perhaps matching TRBD1 (6 bases). V lost 0 bases and J 7 bases, leaving 15 bases between the germline ends. This CDR3 spans 15 amino acids. CDR1 is SGHVS, CDR2 FQNEAQ, per germline. This chain's CDR3 is CASSLAGGVGGGYTF. CDR3 in DNA: TGTGCCAGCAGCTTAGCGGGTGGCGTAGGGGGTGGCTACACCTTC.

V is TRBV10-3 and J is TRBJ1-2; 7 positions match TRBD1. Germline CDR1 ENHRY, CDR2 SYGVKD. V shed 5 bases and J 2 bases; nucleotides not matched to a gene: 2. This CDR3 comprises 13 residues. CDR3 residues: CAISQQGNYGYTF. The DNA of the CDR3 is TGTGCCATCAGTCAACAGGGGAACTATGGCTACACCTTC.

By frequency in the sample, this clone is medium-sized (0.01 to 0.1%). The V and J genes are TRBV2 and TRBJ2-1; D remains ambiguous. Trimming shortened V by 6 bases and J by 3 bases, and 6 bases separated the two germline ends. CDR3 length equals 12 residues. Germline loops: CDR1 SNHLY, CDR2 FYNNEI. This CDR3 is CASRDNYNEQFF. CDR3 DNA sequence: TGTGCCAGCAGAGACAACTACAATGAGCAGTTCTTC.

The rearrangement uses TRBV7-9 and TRBJ1-1; no clear D. Germline loops: CDR1 SEHNR, CDR2 FQNEAQ (reference sequence). The CDR3 contains 16 residues. Trimming removed 5 bases at V and 2 bases at J, with 18 bases between. DNA of the CDR3: TGTGCCAGCAGCCTCCCATCGGGTACGGGAAACACTGAAGCTTTCTTT. It translates to CASSLPSGTGNTEAFF.

The chain has TRBV18 and TRBJ1-1; 11 positions match TRBD1. The CDR3 length is 15 residues. CDR1 is KGHSH and CDR2 is LQKENI in the germline V gene. With V trimmed by 4 bases and J by 5 bases, 6 bases remained unmatched. CDR3 amino acids: CASSQVGTGGTEAFF. The CDR3 bases are TGTGCCAGCTCACAGGTTGGGACAGGGGGTACTGAAGCTTTCTTT. Filled out from reference TRBV18 and TRBJ1-1, the complete variable domain reads NAGVMQNPRHLVRRRGQEARLRCSPMKGHSHVYWYRQLPEEGLKFMVYLQKENIIDESGMPKERFSAEFPKEGPSILRIQQVVRGDSAAYFCASSQVGTGGTEAFFGQGTRLTVV.

This chain links TRBV2 with TRBJ1-1, with D possibly TRBD1 on 5 matching bases. The CDR3 sequence is 15 residues long. V was trimmed by 4 bases and J by 1 base, leaving 13 bases between them. Germline lookup yields CDR1 SNHLY and CDR2 FYNNEI. CDR3 DNA sequence: TGTGCCAGCAGTGTTATGGGACTCAGGAACACTGAAGCTTTCTTT. Protein sequence: CASSVMGLRNTEAFF. The full variable domain, with the rest looked up from reference TRBV2 and TRBJ1-1, is EPEVTQTPSHQVTQMGQEVILRCVPISNHLYFYWYRQILGQKVEFLVSFYNNEISEKSEIFDDQFSVERPDGSNFTLKIRSTKLEDSAMYFCASSVMGLRNTEAFFGQGTRLTVV.

This chain connects TRBV3-1 (or the pseudogene TRBV3-2) to TRBJ2-7, with 10 bases that match TRBD2. The CDR3 runs to 15 residues. Germline CDR1 is LGHDT and CDR2 is YNNKEL (reference sequence). V gave up 3 bases and J gave up 2 bases; unmatched junction bases: 4. This CDR3 is CASSHGLAGAYEQYF. For the CDR3, the DNA is TGTGCCAGCAGCCATGGTCTAGCGGGGGCCTACGAGCAGTACTTC.

This clone occurred a few times. This CDR3 reads CASRSGTGAEQYF. The CDR3 DNA reads as TGTGCCAGCAGATCCGGGACAGGGGCCGAGCAGTACTTC. The V and J genes are TRBV28 and TRBJ2-7, with 10 positions matching TRBD1. V shed 6 bases, J shed 6 bases, and the junction held 5 bases outside the gene matches. Germline CDR1 is MDHEN and CDR2 is SYDVKM. CDR3 length equals 13 residues.

V gene TRBV5-8 combines with J gene TRBJ1-5, with 8 nucleotides matching TRBD1. V shed 0 bases, J shed 2 bases, and the junction held 4 bases outside the gene matches. CDR1 SGHTS and CDR2 YDEGEE come from the germline V gene. The CDR3 is 16 residues long. CDR3 in amino acids: CASSLGQGFGNQPQHF. CDR3 in DNA: TGTGCCAGCAGCTTGGGACAGGGGTTCGGCAATCAGCCCCAGCATTTT.

This sequence joins TRBV24-1 and TRBJ2-5; 9 nucleotides align to TRBD2. CDR1 is KGHDR, CDR2 SFDVKD, per germline. The junction had 0 bases not matched to a gene; V was cut back by 0 bases and J by 2 bases. The CDR3 totals 15 residues. This CDR3 is CATSDLSGGQETQYF. CDR3 nucleotides: TGTGCCACCAGTGATTTGAGCGGGGGGCAAGAGACCCAGTACTTC.

This chain joins TRBV7-3 and TRBJ2-1; the match to TRBD1 covers 9 bases. With 6 bases clipped from V and 5 bases from J, the junction kept 8 bases outside the gene matches. Germline V gene lookup returns CDR1 SGHTA and CDR2 FQGTGA. The CDR3 extends over 15 amino acids. For the CDR3, the DNA is TGTGCCAGCAGAGCCGGGACAGGGACCCACAATGAGCAGTTCTTC. It is translated as CASRAGTGTHNEQFF.

The rearrangement uses TRBV6-4 and TRBJ1-1; weak D call: TRBD1 (6 bases). Per the germline V gene, CDR1 is MRHNA and CDR2 is SNTAGT. CDR3 size: 13 residues. The ends were cut back, 5 bases at V and 6 bases at J, with 13 bases in the middle. CDR3 DNA sequence: TGTGCCAGCAGTCCAGGGGAAGGGGCTGAAGCTTTCTTT. The encoded protein is CASSPGEGAEAFF.

V and J are TRBV24-1 and TRBJ2-7; 7 bases map to TRBD2. The V and J ends lost 6 bases and 7 bases, in that order; junction bases with no gene match: 8. The CDR3 covers 13 residues. Germline assignment: CDR1 KGHDR and CDR2 SFDVKD. In DNA, the CDR3 is TGTGCCACCAGTCTCGGGGGGTCGTCAGAGCAGTACTTC. Encoded protein: CATSLGGSSEQYF.

The chain links TRBV2 to TRBJ1-2; possibly TRBD1 for D (6 bases). The CDR3 totals 14 residues. Germline V gives CDR1 SNHLY, CDR2 FYNNEI. V dropped 6 bases and J dropped 4 bases, with 15 bases sitting between them. The CDR3 nucleotides read TGTGCCAGCAGCATTAACGACAGGTTCTATGGCTACACCTTC. Its protein is CASSINDRFYGYTF.

This clone rates as medium-sized. V usage is TRBV5-1 and J usage is TRBJ2-5; D gene ambiguous. The CDR3 totals 13 residues. Germline-derived CDR1 and CDR2 are SGHRS and YFSETQ. V was pared by 0 bases and J by 1 base, with 4 bases between. The CDR3 sequence is CASSLGLQETQYF. CDR3 coding DNA: TGCGCCAGCAGCTTGGGGCTCCAAGAGACCCAGTACTTC.

The chain joins TRBV5-4 to TRBJ2-3; 8 nucleotides line up with TRBD1. This CDR3 contains 14 residues. V lost 4 bases, J lost 4 bases, and 5 bases stayed unmatched. CDR1 SGHNT and CDR2 YYREEE come from the germline V gene (reference sequence). The CDR3 DNA reads as TGTGCCAGCAGCCAGAGGGACAGGTCAGATACGCAGTATTTT. Residues: CASSQRDRSDTQYF.

The V call is TRBV3-1 (or the pseudogene TRBV3-2), the J call TRBJ2-5; D gene uncertain. V was cut by 4 bases and J by 5 bases, with 14 bases left in between. The CDR3 sequence is 14 residues long. Germline CDR1 and CDR2: LGHDT and YNNKEL (reference sequence). CDR3 sequence (DNA): TGTGCCAGCAGCCGTCGGGTAGTCGAGGAGACCCAGTACTTC. It specifies CASSRRVVEETQYF.

The CDR3 sequence is CASSPFYGGAYEQYF. CDR3 nucleotide sequence: TGTGCCAGCAGCCCCTTCTATGGGGGGGCCTACGAGCAGTACTTC. The gene calls are TRBV7-2 and TRBJ2-7; TRBD2 agrees at 7 bases. Trimming removed 5 bases from V and 2 bases from J; junction bases left unmatched: 9. Germline CDR1 SGHTA, CDR2 FQGNSA. CDR3 length: 15 residues. Supplemented by reference TRBV7-2 and TRBJ2-7, the full variable domain reads GAGVSQSPSNKVTEKGKDVELRCDPISGHTALYWYRQSLGQGLEFLIYFQGNSAPDKSGLPSDRFSAERTGGSVSTLTIQRTQQEDSAVYLCASSPFYGGAYEQYFGPGTRLTVT.

This sequence joins TRBV29-1 and TRBJ1-3; the D gene is possibly TRBD1 (5 bases). The CDR3 loop spans 14 amino acids. Trimming shortened V by 3 bases and J by 0 bases, and 9 bases separated the two germline ends. Germline loops: CDR1 SQVTM, CDR2 ANQGSEA. CDR3 in amino acids: CSVEGQSSGNTIYF. Here the CDR3 DNA reads TGCAGCGTTGAGGGGCAGTCCTCTGGAAACACCATATATTTT.

The V call is TRBV7-9, the J call TRBJ2-3; D is unclear. The germline V gene has CDR1 SEHNR and CDR2 FQNEAQ (reference sequence). CDR3 length equals 12 residues. The ends were cut back, 7 bases at V and 4 bases at J, with 9 bases in the middle. The CDR3, as DNA: TGTGCCAGCACCCTAGTCGCAGATACGCAGTATTTT. Translation: CASTLVADTQYF.

This chain links TRBV5-1 with TRBJ1-2, with 8 bases identical to TRBD1. Germline CDR1 and CDR2: SGHRS and YFSETQ. V lost 4 bases and J lost 6; bases outside the gene matches: 5. The CDR3 runs to 13 residues. This CDR3 is CASSLETGDGYTF. CDR3 sequence (DNA): TGCGCCAGCAGCCTGGAGACAGGGGATGGCTACACCTTC. The variable domain in full, completed from reference TRBV5-1 and TRBJ1-2, reads KAGVTQTPRYLIKTRGQQVTLSCSPISGHRSVSWYQQTPGQGLQFLFEYFSETQRNKGNFPGRFSGRQFSNSRSEMNVSTLELGDSALYLCASSLETGDGYTFGSGTRLTVV.